These 24 T cell receptor beta chains were all obtained from the same sample, sequenced in a study of T cell clonality in common variable immunodeficiency (dated by TCRdb to the mid-2010s). Results and caveats for the whole study, not just this receptor: Reportedly, TCRbeta sequences from CVID had fewer deletions and N-nucleotide insertions, and highly modified clones with 13 or more V deletions were absent from CVID.

Libraries were made using the immunoSEQ multiplex PCR assay. Held by TCRdb, this immuneACCESS table contains in-frame sequences only and omits some clones. Under half of the omission traces to an unresolved V gene where checked; the cause of the rest is unknown. For this sample, about 33,000 clones appear and none is a singleton. 6% to 6.5% of the sample belongs to the ten largest clones. No cognate antigen is known for these TCRs. Sequencing was carried out using peripheral blood mononuclear cells. The source of these receptors is a human donor with common variable immunodeficiency.

This clone appeared a few times. The sequenced fragment ends 3 residues before the CDR3 boundary, so the rest is inferred from the germline J gene. V and J are TRBV7-9 and TRBJ2-7, with D possibly matching TRBD1 (5 bases). The CDR3 spans 13 residues. Germline V gene sequence: CDR1 SEHNR, CDR2 FQNEAQ (reference sequence). The chain's CDR3 is CSTRSDRFHEQYF. CDR3 bases read: TGTTCCACCCGTTCCGACAGATTCCACGAG.

The sample holds many counts of this clone. The DNA ends 3 residues before the CDR3 does, and the rest of the CDR3 is filled in from the germline J gene. The V call is TRBV19, the J call TRBJ2-7; D is perhaps TRBD1 (5 bases). CDR3 length: 13 residues. With 3 bases removed from V and 5 bases from J, the gap between germline ends came to 11 bases. CDR1 is LNHDA, CDR2 SQIVND, per germline (reference sequence). CDR3 protein: CASSMRSRDEQYF. The CDR3 bases that were read are TGTGCCAGTAGTATGAGGAGCAGGGACGAG.

This clone was counted only a few times. The observed sequence ends 3 residues before the CDR3 terminus, with the missing tail filled in from the germline J gene. Other nucleotide sequences from this sample produce the same CDR3. The genes are TRBV25-1 and TRBJ2-1; 9 bases map to TRBD2. The germline gives CDR1 MGHDK, CDR2 SYGVNS. CDR3 length: 15 amino acids. The V and J ends lost 1 base and 6 bases, in that order; junction bases with no gene match: 4. The sequenced CDR3 bases are TGTGCCAGCAGTGAATGGGGTAGCGGGGGCAATGAG. Protein: CASSEWGSGGNE. Given in full, the CDR3 is CASSEWGSGGNEQFF.

This clone was observed many times. The sequenced fragment ends 3 residues before the CDR3 boundary, so the rest is inferred from the germline J gene. The chain uses TRBV30 and TRBJ1-2; TRBD1 might be the D (6 bases). The CDR3 covers 13 residues. V was cut by 0 bases and J by 2 bases, with 7 bases left in between. Germline V CDR1 and CDR2: GTSNPN, SVGIG (reference sequence). CDR3 DNA (partial): TGTGCCTGGAGTGTCGGACAGAACTATGGC. It yields the protein CAWSVGQNYG. The full CDR3 is CAWSVGQNYGYTF.

On this clone: The CDR3 extends 3 residues past the end of the read, so its final part is completed from the germline J gene. The chain employs TRBV5-1 and TRBJ1-2; D remains unclear. V was pared by 3 bases and J by 5 bases, with 11 bases between. This CDR3 has 13 residues. The germline gives CDR1 SGHRS, CDR2 YFSETQ. The chain's CDR3 is CASSSLAEYGYTF. The DNA read from the CDR3 is TGCGCCAGCAGCTCCCTTGCGGAATATGGC.

As to this clone: The read comes to an end 3 residues before the CDR3 does, leaving the germline J gene to fill in the end. The rearrangement joins TRBV5-1 to TRBJ2-3, with D perhaps TRBD2 (5 bases). V lost 2 bases, J lost 0 bases, and 13 bases lay in between. CDR1 SGHRS and CDR2 YFSETQ come from the germline V gene. The CDR3 is made up of 16 amino acids. This CDR3 reads CASSFTGRVSTDTQYF. CDR3 DNA, as far as it was read: TGCGCCAGCAGCTTCACCGGGCGGGTGAGCACAGATACG. The full variable domain, with the rest looked up from reference TRBV5-1 and TRBJ2-3, is KAGVTQTPRYLIKTRGQQVTLSCSPISGHRSVSWYQQTPGQGLQFLFEYFSETQRNKGNFPGRFSGRQFSNSRSEMNVSTLELGDSALYLCASSFTGRVSTDTQYFGPGTRLTVL.

This clone was counted many times. The read stops 3 residues short of the end of the CDR3; the missing end is completed from the germline J gene. The chain recombines TRBV29-1 with TRBJ1-5; a possible D gene is TRBD1 (6 bases). The germline CDR1 and CDR2 sequences are SQVTM and ANQGSEA. Trimming took off 3 bases at V and 7 bases at J, with 16 bases between the two ends. The CDR3 runs 14 residues. The CDR3: CSVEWGGGGQPQHF. The sequenced CDR3 bases are TGCAGCGTTGAGTGGGGAGGGGGGGGCCAGCCC.

Worth noting for this clone: The read comes to an end 3 residues before the CDR3 does, leaving the germline J gene to fill in the end. This sample includes further DNA sequences coding for the same CDR3. The J gene is TRBJ1-1, the V gene TRBV19, with unresolved D. The CDR3 has 12 residues. V was pared by 8 bases and J by 1 base, with 8 bases between. Per the germline V gene, CDR1 is LNHDA and CDR2 is SQIVND (reference sequence). The chain's CDR3 is CASSDTNTEAFF. The part of the CDR3 DNA that was read is TGTGCCAGTTCAGACACGAACACTGAA. Complete variable domain (other parts from reference TRBV19 and TRBJ1-1): DGGITQSPKYLFRKEGQNVTLSCEQNLNHDAMYWYRQDPGQGLRLIYYSQIVNDFQKGDIAEGYSVSREKKESFPLTVTSAQKNPTAFYLCASSDTNTEAFFGQGTRLTVV.

This clone was counted a few times. The read terminates 3 residues ahead of where the CDR3 ends, so the germline J gene completes it. The chain employs TRBV5-3 and TRBJ2-1; D is perhaps TRBD2 (6 bases). Being an ORF, TRBV5-3 has a function that is uncertain. The germline V and J ends were trimmed by 4 bases and 8 bases, with 13 bases remaining between them. The CDR3 is 13 residues long. CDR3 residues: CARSRGVGDEQFF. The DNA read from the CDR3 is TGTGCCAGAAGCCGCGGGGTGGGCGATGAG.

This clone was observed many times. Read coverage stops 3 residues before the CDR3 terminus; the germline J gene supplies the remainder. The J gene is TRBJ2-2, the V gene TRBV18; weak D call: TRBD1 (6 bases). The CDR3 sequence is 16 residues long. Germline V gives CDR1 KGHSH, CDR2 LQKENI. V was trimmed by 5 bases and J by 0 bases, leaving 13 bases between them. CDR3 amino acids: CASSSQQGANTGELFF. The CDR3 DNA, read in part, is TGTGCCAGCTCATCCCAACAGGGAGCGAACACCGGGGAG. The full variable domain, its missing parts supplied by reference TRBV18 and TRBJ2-2, is NAGVMQNPRHLVRRRGQEARLRCSPMKGHSHVYWYRQLPEEGLKFMVYLQKENIIDESGMPKERFSAEFPKEGPSILRIQQVVRGDSAAYFCASSSQQGANTGELFFGEGSRLTVL.

Points on this clone: The CDR3 is cut off 3 residues early in the read; its end comes from the germline J gene. This chain connects TRBV5-1 to TRBJ2-7, with TRBD1 as a possible D gene (6 bases). Germline CDR1 reads SGHRS; CDR2 reads YFSETQ. CDR3 size: 14 residues. Trimming took 0 bases from V and 3 from J, leaving 10 bases between them. Incomplete CDR3 DNA: TGCGCCAGCAGCTTGGGGGACACACACTACGAG. Protein: CASSLGDTHYE. The full CDR3 protein reads CASSLGDTHYEQYF. The variable domain in full, completed from reference TRBV5-1 and TRBJ2-7, reads KAGVTQTPRYLIKTRGQQVTLSCSPISGHRSVSWYQQTPGQGLQFLFEYFSETQRNKGNFPGRFSGRQFSNSRSEMNVSTLELGDSALYLCASSLGDTHYEQYFGPGTRLTVT.

This clone was observed many times. The CDR3 end lies 3 residues beyond the end of the read and is filled in from the germline J gene. The chain combines TRBV5-1 with TRBJ2-1; 7 nucleotides agree with TRBD1. V lost 0 bases to trimming and J lost 3 bases; unmatched junction nucleotides: 3. Germline values: CDR1 SGHRS, CDR2 YFSETQ. This CDR3 has 15 amino acids. CDR3: CASSLAQGIYNEQFF. Partial CDR3 DNA: TGCGCCAGCAGCTTGGCACAGGGGATCTACAATGAG.

This clone appeared many times. The read gets to within 3 residues of the CDR3 end, and the germline J gene fills in the rest. The V gene is TRBV5-5, the J gene TRBJ2-2, with D tentatively TRBD2 (6 bases). This CDR3 has 13 residues. The germline CDR1 and CDR2 sequences are SGHKS and YYEKEE (reference sequence). The ends were cut back, 7 bases at V and 5 bases at J, with 12 bases in the middle. CDR3: CASFFGGTGELFF. CDR3 bases read: TGTGCCAGCTTCTTTGGGGGGACCGGGGAG.

This clone was counted many times. The observed sequence ends 3 residues before the CDR3 terminus, with the missing tail filled in from the germline J gene. V is TRBV5-1 and J is TRBJ2-7, with TRBD2 matching over 8 bases. V was clipped by 4 bases and J by 5 bases; unmatched bases: 2. Germline V gene data show CDR1 as SGHRS and CDR2 as YFSETQ. The CDR3 sequence is 12 residues long. The CDR3 loop is CASSGTSHEQYF. The sequenced CDR3 bases are TGCGCCAGCAGCGGGACTAGTCACGAG. The full variable domain, with the rest looked up from reference TRBV5-1 and TRBJ2-7, is KAGVTQTPRYLIKTRGQQVTLSCSPISGHRSVSWYQQTPGQGLQFLFEYFSETQRNKGNFPGRFSGRQFSNSRSEMNVSTLELGDSALYLCASSGTSHEQYFGPGTRLTVT.

This clone was counted ten times or more. The sequence runs out 3 residues before the end of the CDR3; the remainder is reconstructed from the germline J gene. The chain employs TRBV7-2 and TRBJ2-7; possibly TRBD1 or TRBD2 for D (6 bases each). There are 14 residues in the CDR3. Germline CDR1 reads SGHTA; CDR2 reads FQGNSA. V lost 2 bases and J lost 5, with 13 bases in between. The CDR3 is CASSLYREAHEQYF. The covered CDR3 bases are TGTGCCAGCAGCTTATACAGGGAGGCCCACGAG.

This clone was observed a few times. The CDR3 end lies 3 residues beyond the end of the read and is filled in from the germline J gene. The rearrangement links TRBV5-1 to TRBJ2-5; TRBD1 matches 8 bases. This CDR3 spans 14 amino acids. Germline V gives CDR1 SGHRS, CDR2 YFSETQ. The trim removed 4 bases at V and 5 bases at J, leaving 7 bases unmatched. Here the CDR3 reads CASSPQGAKETQYF. The sequenced CDR3 bases are TGCGCCAGCAGCCCCCAGGGGGCGAAGGAGACC.

This clone was seen at least ten times. With the read ending 3 residues before the CDR3 end, the germline J gene is used to fill in that end. The chain recombines TRBV2 with TRBJ2-4; 9 bases fit TRBD1. With 6 bases clipped from V and 8 bases from J, the junction kept 11 bases outside the gene matches. CDR1 and CDR2 from the germline V gene are SNHLY and FYNNEI. This CDR3 has 15 residues. The DNA read from the CDR3 is TGTGCCAGCAGCAGCGGGGACAGGGTGGGTGACATT. It is translated as CASSSGDRVGDI. The whole CDR3 region reads CASSSGDRVGDIQYF. The full variable domain, rest sourced from reference TRBV2 and TRBJ2-4, is EPEVTQTPSHQVTQMGQEVILRCVPISNHLYFYWYRQILGQKVEFLVSFYNNEISEKSEIFDDQFSVERPDGSNFTLKIRSTKLEDSAMYFCASSSGDRVGDIQYFGAGTRLSVL.

In its sample, this clone was seen many times. The observed sequence ends 3 residues before the CDR3 terminus, with the missing tail filled in from the germline J gene. The chain joins TRBV19 to TRBJ1-1; TRBD1 matches 10 bases. There are 13 residues in the CDR3. Per the germline V gene, CDR1 is LNHDA and CDR2 is SQIVND (reference sequence). The CDR3 DNA, read in part, is TGTGCCAGTATCGTAGAGGACAGGGGGAAA. Translated, it gives CASIVEDRGK. The whole CDR3 sequence reads CASIVEDRGKAFF.

This clone showed up just a few times. CDR3 residues: CASSLGAGVHTQYF. CDR3 DNA, as far as it was read: TGTGCCAGCAGCTTAGGAGCGGGGGTACATACG. This chain uses TRBV7-3 with TRBJ2-3; TRBD2 aligns across 8 bases. Coverage ceases 3 residues before the CDR3 finishes, and the germline J gene fills in the end. V dropped 2 bases and J dropped 7; count of bases not matched to a gene: 5. The CDR3 contains 14 residues. Germline V lookup: CDR1 SGHTA, CDR2 FQGTGA.

This clone was picked up a small number of times. The CDR3 bases that were read are TGTGCCAGCAGCGCCAGACTAGCGGGGGAGAATGAG. Amino acid sequence: CASSARLAGENE. The full CDR3 reads CASSARLAGENEQFF. The rearrangement joins TRBV2 to TRBJ2-1, with 12 bases aligning to TRBD2. The sequenced fragment ends 3 residues before the CDR3 boundary, so the rest is inferred from the germline J gene. V dropped 6 bases and J dropped 7; count of bases not matched to a gene: 7. Germline-derived CDR1 and CDR2 are SNHLY and FYNNEI. The CDR3 is made up of 15 amino acids.

This clone has more than one count but fewer than ten. The sequence runs out 3 residues before the end of the CDR3; the remainder is reconstructed from the germline J gene. The gene calls are TRBV7-9 and TRBJ1-4, with TRBD1 as a possible D gene (6 bases). V dropped 5 bases and J dropped 3 bases, with 13 bases sitting between them. Per the germline V gene, CDR1 is SEHNR and CDR2 is FQNEAQ (reference sequence). The CDR3 loop spans 15 amino acids. The part of the CDR3 DNA that was read is TGTGCCAGCAGCCTTGACGGGGGGCCTAATGAAAAA. Translation gives CASSLDGGPNEK. The full CDR3 is CASSLDGGPNEKLFF.

This clone was observed many times. The read comes to an end 3 residues before the CDR3 does, leaving the germline J gene to fill in the end. This rearrangement joins TRBV2 to TRBJ2-7; TRBD1 matches at 9 bases. This CDR3 region has 13 residues. The germline gives CDR1 SNHLY, CDR2 FYNNEI. V was clipped by 8 bases and J by 2 bases; unmatched bases: 4. The CDR3 bases that were read are TGTGCCAGCCGGACAGGGGTAACCTACGAG. As protein: CASRTGVTYE. The full-length CDR3 reads as CASRTGVTYEQYF.

A note on this clone: The DNA ends 3 residues before the CDR3 does, and the rest of the CDR3 is filled in from the germline J gene. The V gene is TRBV7-9, the J gene TRBJ1-1, with D possibly matching TRBD1 (5 bases). The CDR3 consists of 15 residues. The V and J ends lost 0 bases and 1 base respectively, with 9 bases between them. CDR1 and CDR2 from the germline V gene are SEHNR and FQNEAQ (reference sequence). Incomplete CDR3 DNA: TGTGCCAGCAGCTTAGCGCAGACAGAGAACACTGAA. Translation: CASSLAQTENTE. The CDR3 as a whole reads CASSLAQTENTEAFF.

This clone was seen at least ten times. The read falls 3 residues short of the CDR3 end, and the missing part is taken from the germline J gene. The rearrangement uses TRBV10-1 and TRBJ2-3; TRBD2 might be the D (5 bases). Germline values: CDR1 WNHNN, CDR2 SYGVQD (reference sequence). This CDR3 has 14 residues. V was cut by 5 bases and J by 7 bases, with 16 bases left in between. The DNA read from the CDR3 is TGCGCCAGCAGTCCGGACTTACTGGGTCATACG. Protein sequence: CASSPDLLGHT. In full, the CDR3 reads CASSPDLLGHTQYF.